The clone carrying this T cell receptor (beta chain) was seen more than once but under ten times. Antigen specificity is unknown. The junction departs from germline at one end; a sequencing error may be responsible. The data derive from a study of post-analysis software for immune sequencing data. Study summary: Relapsing-remitting, secondary progressive and progressive-relapsing courses of multiple sclerosis were included.

Notes on the study in general: Five TRBV segments occurring more often in patients than controls included TRBV5-6, TRBV5-1 and TRBV20-1. F-measure co-clustering was strong for batch-matched samples.

The CDR3 loop spans 13 amino acids. Germline CDR1 and CDR2: SGHRS and YFSETQ. The TCR beta cDNA libraries contained unique molecular identifiers. TCRdb used MiXCR to reprocess the PCR reads, holding one entry per CDR3 protein. The sample has roughly 670,000 distinct CDR3 sequences, around 64% seen once. The material sequenced was blood. The clonotype originates from a girl between 2 and 10 years old with multiple sclerosis. The V call is TRBV5-1, the J call TRBJ2-1; D not resolved. The DNA of the CDR3 is TGTGCCAGCAGCTTAAACGGATACAATGAGCAGTTCTTC. Its translation is CASSLNGYNEQFF.